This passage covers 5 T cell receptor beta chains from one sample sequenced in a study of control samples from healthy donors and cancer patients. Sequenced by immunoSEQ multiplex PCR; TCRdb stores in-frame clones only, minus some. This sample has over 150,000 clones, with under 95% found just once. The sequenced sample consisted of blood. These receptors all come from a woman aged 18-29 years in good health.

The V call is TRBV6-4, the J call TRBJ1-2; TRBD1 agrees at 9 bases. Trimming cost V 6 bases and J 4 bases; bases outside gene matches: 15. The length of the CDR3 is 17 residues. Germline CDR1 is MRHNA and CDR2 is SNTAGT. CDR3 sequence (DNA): TGTGCCAGCAGCCCGGGACAGGGTTTTTTGGTCGGCTATGGCTACACCTTC. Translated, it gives CASSPGQGFLVGYGYTF.

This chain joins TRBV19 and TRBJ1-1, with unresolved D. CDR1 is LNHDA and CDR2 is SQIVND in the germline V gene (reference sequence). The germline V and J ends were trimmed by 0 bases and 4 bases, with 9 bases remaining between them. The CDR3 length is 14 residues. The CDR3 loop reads CASSIDAGSTEAFF. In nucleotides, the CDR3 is TGTGCCAGTAGTATAGATGCGGGGAGCACTGAAGCTTTCTTT. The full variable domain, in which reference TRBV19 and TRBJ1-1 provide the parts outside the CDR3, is DGGITQSPKYLFRKEGQNVTLSCEQNLNHDAMYWYRQDPGQGLRLIYYSQIVNDFQKGDIAEGYSVSREKKESFPLTVTSAQKNPTAFYLCASSIDAGSTEAFFGQGTRLTVV.

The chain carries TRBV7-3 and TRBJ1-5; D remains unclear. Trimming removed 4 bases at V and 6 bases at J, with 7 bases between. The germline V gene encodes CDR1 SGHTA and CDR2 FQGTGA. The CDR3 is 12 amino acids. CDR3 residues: CASSSYLQPQHF. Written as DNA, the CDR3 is TGTGCCAGCAGCTCGTACCTTCAGCCCCAGCATTTT. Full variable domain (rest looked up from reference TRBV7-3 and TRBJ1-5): GAGVSQTPSNKVTEKGKYVELRCDPISGHTALYWYRQSLGQGPEFLIYFQGTGAADDSGLPNDRFFAVRPEGSVSTLKIQRTERGDSAVYLCASSSYLQPQHFGDGTRLSIL.

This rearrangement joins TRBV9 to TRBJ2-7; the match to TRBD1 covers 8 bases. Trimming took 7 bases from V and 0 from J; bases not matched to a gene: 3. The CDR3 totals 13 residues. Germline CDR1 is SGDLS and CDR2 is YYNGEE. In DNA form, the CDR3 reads TGTGCCAGCGGGGACAGGAGCTCCTACGAGCAGTACTTC. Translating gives CASGDRSSYEQYF.

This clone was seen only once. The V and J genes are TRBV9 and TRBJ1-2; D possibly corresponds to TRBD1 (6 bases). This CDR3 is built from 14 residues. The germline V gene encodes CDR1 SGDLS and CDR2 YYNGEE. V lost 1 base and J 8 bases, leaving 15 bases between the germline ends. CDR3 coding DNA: TGTGCCAGCAGCGTAACCCTCACAGGGTACGGCTACACCTTC. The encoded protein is CASSVTLTGYGYTF.